This T cell receptor beta chain was obtained from a study of T cell responses to AZD1222 COVID-19 vaccine. Study overall: Timing groups of about 4 and about 12 weeks for second doses were pooled.

This clone was found once. Its matching antigen is unknown. Trimming shortened V by 2 bases and J by 0 bases, and 11 bases separated the two germline ends. Germline V gene data show CDR1 as LGHDT and CDR2 as YNNKEL (reference sequence). The CDR3 loop spans 16 amino acids. General study points: Reportedly, nearly half of unique spike TCRs recognized epitopes outside B.1.351/B.1.1.7 mutations. Most donors were white British, females outnumbered males, and clonal diversity was possibly underestimated.

Measured with immunoSEQ multiplex PCR; TCRdb has only the in-frame clones, and not every one. In the table there are 100,000 or so clones, approximately 90% of which are singletons. The sequencing used peripheral blood, collected on day 0 of AZD1222 vaccination. The source is an adult in good health. This chain uses TRBV3-1 (or the pseudogene TRBV3-2) with TRBJ1-3, with D possibly matching TRBD1 (5 bases). CDR3 loop: CASSQNGAYSGNTIYF. CDR3 in DNA: TGTGCCAGCAGCCAAAATGGGGCGTACTCTGGAAACACCATATATTTT.